Shown below are 2 T cell receptor beta chains from a single sample sequenced in a study of PD-L1 blockade in urothelial cancer. The table came from immunoSEQ multiplex PCR; TCRdb's copy has only in-frame clones and leaves some out. The sample contains 40,000 to 50,000 clones, more than 75% of which appear only once. Stated time point: peripheral blood 6 weeks after treatment start. The source was PBMCs, collected around atezolizumab (anti-PD-L1) treatment. These receptors all come from a man in his sixties with urothelial cancer.

This chain links TRBV19 with TRBJ1-2; 8 positions match TRBD1. The CDR3 consists of 15 residues. J lost 0 bases, V lost 3 bases, and 3 bases had no gene match. The V gene's germline CDR1 is LNHDA and CDR2 SQIVND (reference sequence). CDR3 residues: CASSMGQAPNYGYTF. The CDR3 DNA is TGTGCCAGTAGTATGGGACAGGCTCCTAACTATGGCTACACCTTC.

This chain joins TRBV18 and TRBJ2-1, with 9 bases fitting TRBD2. V trimming: 3 bases; J trimming: 2 bases; junction bases outside the gene matches: 8. The germline CDR1 and CDR2 sequences are KGHSH and LQKENI. The CDR3 is 17 amino acids. CDR3 in DNA: TGTGCCAGCTCACCCCCAAAGACTAGCGGTGCCTACAATGAGCAGTTCTTC. Amino acid sequence: CASSPPKTSGAYNEQFF.